The clone carrying this T cell receptor beta chain was counted many times. This entry belongs to a study of regulatory T cells in long-lasting Graves disease. The germline V gene encodes CDR1 SGHTA and CDR2 FQGNSA. The J segment lost 6 bases and the V segment lost 5 bases, leaving 8 bases of the junction unmatched. The CDR3 extends over 16 amino acids. The time point was: newly diagnosed GD, antithyroid drugs for less than 3 months. RNA extracted from PBMCs served as the sequencing template. Investigators prepared the TCR beta libraries by applying iRepertoire HTBI primers and Arm-PCR of CDR3 regions. MiXCR, applied by TCRdb to the multiplex PCR reads, yields one record per CDR3 protein. This sample has some 400,000 distinct CDR3 sequences, with 15% found just once. These data are also associated with another study on T cells in Graves' hyperthyroidism and ophthalmopathy. From that study: The hyperthyroidism patients had all been newly diagnosed, and their disease duration was under 2 months. Their ages ranged from 18 to 65 years. Among clonotypes expanded in thyroid above 0.001, most were also found in blood. Progression to ophthalmopathy was predicted a median of 6.5 months early.

The sequencing used peripheral blood mononuclear cells (PBMCs), collected at new diagnosis, from a patient treated with antithyroid drugs. The TCR sequence derives from a woman aged 25 to 39 with Graves disease. V usage is TRBV7-2 and J usage is TRBJ2-3; TRBD2 matches at 13 bases. DNA for the CDR3: TGTGCCAGCAGCCCCGGGACTAGCGGGGAGGTCGATACGCAGTATTTT. Protein sequence: CASSPGTSGEVDTQYF.